The 18 T cell receptor beta chains below all came from one sample that was sequenced in a study of identical twins. TCRdb fed the 5' RACE reads into MiXCR, producing one record per CDR3 protein. The top ten clones hold roughly 1.6% of a sample with around 960,000 distinct CDR3 sequences, more than 9% of them seen once. A further study also used this sample, focusing on yellow fever vaccine responses in identical twins.

Specimen: PBMCs. These receptors all come from a woman between 18 and 29 years old in good health.

As concerns this clonotype: The junction shows a germline mismatch at one end, possibly a read error. The V and J genes are TRBV12-3 or TRBV12-4 and TRBJ2-3; tentatively, D is TRBD2 (5 bases). The CDR3 is 19 amino acids. In DNA form, the CDR3 reads TGTGCCATCAGTTTAGTTTTCCAAACCCAGCGGAGGACCACAGATACGCAGTATTTT. This gives the protein CAISLVFQTQRRTTDTQYF.

This clonotype was detected a few times. The rearrangement links TRBV7-9 to TRBJ2-7; D is unclear. The CDR3 has 12 amino acids. V lost 3 bases and J lost 3, with 6 bases in between. In germline, CDR1 is SEHNR, CDR2 FQNEAQ (reference sequence). CDR3 nucleotides: TGTGCCAGCAGCTTCCAGAGCTACGAGCAGTACTTC. It is translated as CASSFQSYEQYF.

This clonotype was observed a handful of times. The V and J genes are TRBV29-1 and TRBJ2-3; the D gene is possibly TRBD1 (6 bases). V was trimmed by 5 bases and J by 5 bases, leaving 20 bases between them. The V gene's germline CDR1 is SQVTM and CDR2 ANQGSEA. The CDR3 covers 15 residues. Written as DNA, the CDR3 is TGCAGCGTTTTGCGGACCGGACAGTCCCGAGATACGCAGTATTTT. It translates to CSVLRTGQSRDTQYF.

Ten or more counts support this clonotype. V gene TRBV3-1 combines with J gene TRBJ2-7; unclear D gene. This CDR3 comprises 14 residues. CDR1 is LGHDT and CDR2 is YNNKEL in the germline V gene (reference sequence). The V and J ends lost 0 bases and 2 bases respectively, with 8 bases between them. CDR3 protein: CASSQEERPYEQYF. CDR3 DNA sequence: TGTGCCAGCAGCCAAGAAGAGCGACCCTACGAGCAGTACTTC.

This clonotype occurred a few times. The chain joins TRBV7-2 to TRBJ2-1, with D maybe TRBD2 (8 bases). The germline V gene encodes CDR1 SGHTA and CDR2 FQGNSA. V was pared by 0 bases and J by 3 bases, with 21 bases between. The CDR3 runs 19 residues. This CDR3 is CASSLAGGSERGIYNEQFF. Here the CDR3 DNA reads TGTGCCAGCAGCTTAGCAGGGGGCAGCGAGCGGGGGATCTACAATGAGCAGTTCTTC.

This clonotype was seen ten or more times. The chain carries TRBV6-1 and TRBJ2-3; D remains unclear. Germline V CDR1 and CDR2: MNHNS, SASEGT. Trimming left V 4 bases short and J 2 bases short, with 4 bases between. The CDR3 covers 12 residues. CDR3 nucleotides: TGTGCCAGCAGTGGAGCCACAGATACGCAGTATTTT. Its translation: CASSGATDTQYF.

This clonotype was observed many times. The chain links TRBV20-1 to TRBJ1-1; D is ambiguous. The ends were cut back, 2 bases at V and 6 bases at J, with 10 bases in the middle. The germline V gene has CDR1 DFQATT and CDR2 SNEGSKA (reference sequence). The CDR3 loop spans 12 amino acids. CDR3 in DNA: TGCAGTGCTAGATCCCCCGGGGCTGAAGCTTTCTTT. Residues: CSARSPGAEAFF.

The DNA of the CDR3 is TGTGCCAGCAGCTGGACAGGGGATATGAACACTGAAGCTTTCTTT. This translates into CASSWTGDMNTEAFF. V gene TRBV12-3 or TRBV12-4 combines with J gene TRBJ1-1; 9 bases line up with TRBD1. With 6 bases clipped from V and 0 bases from J, the junction kept 5 bases outside the gene matches. The CDR3 is 15 residues long.

J is TRBJ1-1 and V is TRBV12-3 or TRBV12-4, with 7 bases fitting TRBD1. The junction had 7 bases not matched to a gene; V was cut back by 3 bases and J by 6 bases. The CDR3 totals 14 residues. CDR3 residues: CASSFSPGTAEAFF. In nucleotides, the CDR3 is TGTGCCAGCAGTTTTTCCCCGGGGACAGCTGAAGCTTTCTTT.

This chain joins TRBV9 and TRBJ2-4, with D possibly being TRBD1 (5 bases). CDR1 and CDR2 (germline): SGDLS, YYNGEE. This CDR3 spans 16 amino acids. Trimming pared 4 bases from V and 0 bases from J, leaving 14 bases between. CDR3 residues: CASSPTTVEAKNIQYF. CDR3 DNA: TGTGCCAGCAGCCCTACGACAGTGGAAGCCAAAAACATTCAGTACTTC.

This clonotype has only a few counts. This sequence joins TRBV20-1 and TRBJ2-1; maybe TRBD2 (6 bases). Germline-derived CDR1 and CDR2 are DFQATT and SNEGSKA (reference sequence). CDR3 size: 16 residues. Trimming shortened V by 0 bases and J by 2 bases, and 14 bases separated the two germline ends. CDR3 region: CSARDLGGITYNEQFF. The CDR3 region has the DNA TGCAGTGCTAGAGATCTCGGGGGAATAACCTACAATGAGCAGTTCTTC.

Written as DNA, the CDR3 is TGCAGTGCTAGAGATGGGGCAGGGGTAGACGAGCAGTACGTC. Amino acids: CSARDGAGVDEQYV. This chain joins TRBV20-1 and TRBJ2-7; a weak D match, TRBD1 (6 bases). The CDR3 runs 14 residues. Trimming took off 0 bases at V and 5 bases at J, with 14 bases between the two ends. The germline CDR1 and CDR2 sequences are DFQATT and SNEGSKA (reference sequence).

V and J are TRBV5-4 and TRBJ2-1; 10 positions agree with TRBD2. The germline V gene encodes CDR1 SGHNT and CDR2 YYREEE (reference sequence). With 4 bases clipped from V and 1 base from J, the junction kept 8 bases outside the gene matches. The CDR3 has 17 amino acids. Here the CDR3 reads CASSNHERGGSYNEQFF. CDR3 bases: TGTGCCAGCAGCAACCACGAGCGGGGGGGGTCCTACAATGAGCAGTTCTTC.

The chain employs TRBV20-1 and TRBJ2-7; D might be TRBD2 (5 bases). This CDR3 region has 12 residues. Germline V gives CDR1 DFQATT, CDR2 SNEGSKA (reference sequence). V was shortened by 6 bases and J by 3 bases, with 12 bases between the two germline ends. CDR3 region: CSAADSIYEQYF. Here the CDR3 DNA reads TGCAGTGCCGCGGACTCAATCTACGAGCAGTACTTC.

V is TRBV27 and J is TRBJ2-7; weak D call: TRBD1 (5 bases). CDR3 length: 14 residues. Trimming removed 2 bases from V and 5 bases from J, with 13 bases in between. CDR1 and CDR2 (germline): MNHEY, SMNVEV (reference sequence). The CDR3 region has the DNA TGTGCCAGCAGTTTAACTGCAGGGTGGAACGAGCAGTACTTC. As protein: CASSLTAGWNEQYF.

This clonotype was picked up many times. The CDR3 spells CASSLVGTGNTGELFF. DNA for the CDR3: TGTGCCAGCAGCTTAGTCGGGACAGGGAACACCGGGGAGCTGTTTTTT. The rearrangement links TRBV7-2 to TRBJ2-2, with 8 bases matching TRBD1. V shed 1 base, J shed 1 base, and the junction held 2 bases outside the gene matches. CDR3 length: 16 residues. CDR1 and CDR2 (germline): SGHTA, FQGNSA.

V usage is TRBV6-4 and J usage is TRBJ2-3, with 10 positions matching TRBD2. V gave up 5 bases and J gave up 5 bases; unmatched junction bases: 7. From germline, CDR1 is MRHNA and CDR2 SNTAGT. The CDR3 consists of 15 residues. CDR3 region: CASSKLAGSEDTQYF. The CDR3 nucleotides are TGTGCCAGCAGTAAACTAGCGGGATCTGAAGATACGCAGTATTTT.

The rearrangement uses TRBV12-3 or TRBV12-4 and TRBJ2-3, with D perhaps TRBD2 (7 bases). The CDR3 spans 16 residues. The V end was cut by 8 bases, the J end by 1 base, with 19 bases between. As DNA, the CDR3 is TGTGCCAGCGGAGGGAGGGGGTGGGTTGGCACAGATACGCAGTATTTT. Translated, it gives CASGGRGWVGTDTQYF.